Shown below are 27 T cell receptor beta chains from a single sample sequenced in a study of T-cell memory formation after mild COVID-19. MiXCR, run by TCRdb on the 5' RACE reads, gives a single entry per CDR3 protein. The table includes about half a million distinct CDR3 sequences, over 15% detected once. Material: PBMCs or a T cell subset sorted from them (not recorded which). All receptors derive from an adult woman who had mild COVID-19 (a few samples of this study predate the infection). Cell type and time point are not known.

This clonotype was counted a few times. This rearrangement joins TRBV29-1 to TRBJ2-7; the D call may be TRBD1 or TRBD2 (5 bases each). The CDR3 sequence is 15 residues long. Trimming removed 3 bases from V and 0 bases from J, with 15 bases in between. CDR1 and CDR2 from the germline V gene are SQVTM and ANQGSEA. CDR3 sequence (DNA): TGCAGCGTTGAGGTAACCGGGACGCGCTCCTACGAGCAGTACTTC. This sequence encodes CSVEVTGTRSYEQYF.

This chain uses TRBV5-1 with TRBJ1-1, with 7 bases lining up with TRBD1. With V trimmed by 0 bases and J by 1 base, 3 bases remained unmatched. This CDR3 comprises 15 residues. From germline, CDR1 is SGHRS and CDR2 YFSETQ. Written as DNA, the CDR3 is TGCGCCAGCAGCTTGGGACAGGGCGGGAACACTGAAGCTTTCTTT. Amino acids: CASSLGQGGNTEAFF.

This clonotype was detected a few times. The chain employs TRBV19 and TRBJ1-5; 7 bases agree with TRBD1. V gave up 7 bases and J gave up 0 bases; unmatched junction bases: 15. The CDR3 loop spans 18 amino acids. The germline V gene has CDR1 LNHDA and CDR2 SQIVND (reference sequence). CDR3 sequence (DNA): TGTGCCAGTACTACCCCGGGACAGCTATCTAATAGCAATCAGCCCCAGCATTTT. Translation: CASTTPGQLSNSNQPQHF. Based on the CDR3 plus reference TRBV19 and TRBJ1-5, the full variable domain is DGGITQSPKYLFRKEGQNVTLSCEQNLNHDAMYWYRQDPGQGLRLIYYSQIVNDFQKGDIAEGYSVSREKKESFPLTVTSAQKNPTAFYLCASTTPGQLSNSNQPQHFGDGTRLSIL.

This clonotype was picked up a small number of times. The rearrangement links TRBV27 to TRBJ1-2; 7 nucleotides align to TRBD1. Trimming removed 3 bases from V and 4 bases from J; junction bases left unmatched: 2. The CDR3 length is 13 residues. CDR1 MNHEY and CDR2 SMNVEV come from the germline V gene (reference sequence). CDR3 coding DNA: TGTGCCAGCAGTTTTAACAGGGGCTATGGCTACACCTTC. The encoded protein is CASSFNRGYGYTF.

This chain connects TRBV6-5 to TRBJ2-7, with 7 bases aligning to TRBD1. CDR3 length: 15 residues. In germline, CDR1 is MNHEY, CDR2 SVGAGI. V was clipped by 0 bases and J by 3 bases; unmatched bases: 5. CDR3 region: CASSYSRTGHYEQYF. Written as DNA, the CDR3 is TGTGCCAGCAGTTACTCGCGGACAGGCCACTACGAGCAGTACTTC.

The chain carries TRBV5-1 and TRBJ1-2, with D unclear. Trimming pared 0 bases from V and 9 bases from J, leaving 12 bases between. Germline V gene data show CDR1 as SGHRS and CDR2 as YFSETQ. The CDR3 sequence is 13 residues long. As DNA, the CDR3 is TGCGCCAGCAGCTTGGTCCCCGGGGTCAGCTACACCTTC. This sequence encodes CASSLVPGVSYTF.

This clonotype was counted only a few times. J is TRBJ2-1 and V is TRBV24-1; D assignment may be TRBD1 or TRBD2 (5 bases each). Germline V gene data show CDR1 as KGHDR and CDR2 as SFDVKD. CDR3 length: 15 residues. V lost 4 bases to trimming and J lost 5 bases, with 14 bases between them. CDR3 coding DNA: TGTGCCACCAGTGACACCTCGGGACCGAACAATGAGCAGTTCTTC. It codes for CATSDTSGPNNEQFF.

This clonotype was detected a few times. This chain joins TRBV5-6 and TRBJ2-7; no definite D call. The germline V gene encodes CDR1 SGHDT and CDR2 YYEEEE. The CDR3 contains 15 residues. V dropped 2 bases and J dropped 0 bases, with 12 bases sitting between them. The CDR3 spells CASSFRHPASYEQYF. Here the CDR3 DNA reads TGTGCCAGCAGCTTCCGACACCCAGCCTCCTACGAGCAGTACTTC.

The rearrangement links TRBV5-1 to TRBJ1-1, with D perhaps matching TRBD1 (5 bases). This CDR3 is built from 14 residues. Trimming stripped 0 bases from V and 3 bases from J, with 9 bases between. Germline values: CDR1 SGHRS, CDR2 YFSETQ. The CDR3 bases are TGCGCCAGCAGCTTGGGGGACCTTTACACTGAAGCTTTCTTT. It specifies CASSLGDLYTEAFF.

J is TRBJ2-1 and V is TRBV20-1, with 10 positions matching TRBD2. CDR1 is DFQATT and CDR2 is SNEGSKA in the germline V gene (reference sequence). V trimming: 3 bases; J trimming: 3 bases; junction bases outside the gene matches: 2. The CDR3 totals 14 residues. CDR3 sequence (DNA): TGCAGTGCTAGCGGACTAGCGGACTACAATGAGCAGTTCTTC. This encodes CSASGLADYNEQFF.

This clonotype has just a few counts. The V gene is TRBV5-1, the J gene TRBJ2-2; no clear D. V was trimmed by 0 bases and J by 6 bases, leaving 9 bases between them. The CDR3 is 14 residues long. Germline V gene data show CDR1 as SGHRS and CDR2 as YFSETQ. CDR3 coding DNA: TGCGCCAGCAGCTTGGAGTCTATCGCCGGGGAGCTGTTTTTT. It is translated as CASSLESIAGELFF.

The chain is built from TRBV25-1 and TRBJ2-1; 14 bases align to TRBD2. V shed 2 bases, J shed 4 bases, and the junction held 4 bases outside the gene matches. Germline V gene lookup returns CDR1 MGHDK and CDR2 SYGVNS. CDR3 length equals 17 residues. The CDR3: CASSEARTSGRYNEQFF. In nucleotides, the CDR3 is TGTGCCAGCAGTGAAGCGCGGACTAGCGGGAGGTACAATGAGCAGTTCTTC.

This chain uses TRBV9 with TRBJ2-3; 8 bases match TRBD2. The CDR3 sequence is 18 residues long. Germline V gene data show CDR1 as SGDLS and CDR2 as YYNGEE. The V segment lost 0 bases and the J segment 3 bases; nucleotides outside the gene matches: 12. The CDR3 is CASSVVAIAGRETDTQYF. As DNA, the CDR3 is TGTGCCAGCAGCGTAGTTGCTATAGCGGGAAGGGAAACAGATACGCAGTATTTT.

This rearrangement joins TRBV2 to TRBJ1-2; a weak D match, TRBD1 (5 bases). The germline CDR1 and CDR2 sequences are SNHLY and FYNNEI. Trimming cost V 7 bases and J 0 bases, with 12 bases left between them. This CDR3 comprises 14 residues. In DNA, the CDR3 is TGTGCCAGCACCGACCGGGGGGCTAACTATGGCTACACCTTC. This translates into CASTDRGANYGYTF.

In this sample, this clonotype turned up a few times. The V gene is TRBV20-1, the J gene TRBJ1-1; the D is unclear. Germline values: CDR1 DFQATT, CDR2 SNEGSKA (reference sequence). The CDR3 totals 12 residues. Trimming took off 7 bases at V and 10 bases at J, with 19 bases between the two ends. This CDR3 reads CSEVGDWGGAFF. Here the CDR3 DNA reads TGCAGTGAGGTCGGGGATTGGGGAGGAGCTTTCTTT.

This chain connects TRBV24-1 to TRBJ2-5, with D perhaps TRBD1 (6 bases). There are 16 residues in the CDR3. V shed 6 bases and J shed 2 bases, with 18 bases lying between them. Germline V CDR1 and CDR2: KGHDR, SFDVKD. The CDR3 here is CATSRTPTGFQETQYF. CDR3 DNA sequence: TGTGCCACCAGTAGGACTCCGACAGGATTTCAAGAGACCCAGTACTTC.

This clonotype has just a few counts. J is TRBJ1-5 and V is TRBV20-1; D uncertain. This CDR3 comprises 13 residues. The V gene's germline CDR1 is DFQATT and CDR2 SNEGSKA (reference sequence). With 3 bases removed from V and 4 bases from J, the gap between germline ends came to 10 bases. CDR3 region: CSASDTRNQPQHF. CDR3 DNA: TGCAGTGCTAGTGATACAAGGAATCAGCCCCAGCATTTT.

This clonotype has just a few counts. V and J are TRBV12-3 or TRBV12-4 and TRBJ2-7; 9 bases agree with TRBD1. V dropped 6 bases and J dropped 7; count of bases not matched to a gene: 7. The CDR3 contains 13 residues. The CDR3 DNA sequence: TGTGCCAGCAGCAGTTGGACAGGGGAGGAGCAGTACTTC. The encoded protein is CASSSWTGEEQYF.

The V call is TRBV6-4, the J call TRBJ2-3; 10 bases match TRBD2. The trim removed 3 bases at V and 2 bases at J, leaving 2 bases unmatched. The CDR3 is 15 amino acids. Germline CDR1 MRHNA, CDR2 SNTAGT. The CDR3 reads CASSESGGATDTQYF. CDR3 DNA sequence: TGTGCCAGCAGTGAAAGCGGGGGGGCCACAGATACGCAGTATTTT.

This clonotype turned up a few times. The chain couples TRBV18 to TRBJ2-2; 7 bases map to TRBD1. The CDR3 consists of 15 residues. The V segment lost 5 bases and the J segment 4 bases; nucleotides outside the gene matches: 7. Per the germline V gene, CDR1 is KGHSH and CDR2 is LQKENI. The CDR3 here is CASSSSTGSTGELFF. Written as DNA, the CDR3 is TGTGCCAGCTCATCTTCGACAGGGTCCACCGGGGAGCTGTTTTTT.

This clonotype appeared a few times. This chain joins TRBV7-8 and TRBJ2-1; D perhaps matches TRBD2 (5 bases). The V gene lost 1 base and the J gene lost 7 bases, with 11 bases spanning the gap. The CDR3 runs to 14 residues. Germline CDR1 reads SGHVS; CDR2 reads FQNEAQ. CDR3 sequence (DNA): TGTGCCAGCAGCTTAGAAGGCGGGCCTAATGAGCAGTTCTTC. It specifies CASSLEGGPNEQFF.

This chain joins TRBV24-1 and TRBJ2-3; D may correspond to TRBD1 or TRBD2 (5 bases each). This CDR3 contains 15 residues. Germline V gene sequence: CDR1 KGHDR, CDR2 SFDVKD. V gave up 0 bases and J gave up 6 bases, with 12 bases separating them. Here the CDR3 DNA reads TGTGCCACCAGTGATTTGGGGGGACGCGGGGATACGCAGTATTTT. Amino acids: CATSDLGGRGDTQYF.

This clonotype has more than one count but fewer than ten. This sequence joins TRBV18 and TRBJ2-7; D unresolved. The ends were cut back, 2 bases at V and 1 base at J, with 9 bases in the middle. CDR3 size: 14 residues. Germline CDR1 KGHSH, CDR2 LQKENI. CDR3 sequence (DNA): TGTGCCAGCTCACCAGGTGCCGGTTCCTACGAGCAGTACTTC. Translated: CASSPGAGSYEQYF. Supplemented by reference TRBV18 and TRBJ2-7, the full variable domain reads NAGVMQNPRHLVRRRGQEARLRCSPMKGHSHVYWYRQLPEEGLKFMVYLQKENIIDESGMPKERFSAEFPKEGPSILRIQQVVRGDSAAYFCASSPGAGSYEQYFGPGTRLTVT.

This clonotype has a count of ten or more. The V and J genes are TRBV25-1 and TRBJ2-7, with TRBD2 identical over 7 bases. CDR3 length: 16 residues. The V gene end was trimmed by 4 bases and the J gene end by 0 bases; junction bases not matched to a gene: 9. CDR1 is MGHDK and CDR2 is SYGVNS in the germline V gene. This chain's CDR3 is CASSGERDSSSYEQYF. The CDR3, as DNA: TGTGCCAGCAGTGGGGAGCGGGACTCAAGCTCCTACGAGCAGTACTTC.

This clonotype has a handful of counts. CDR3 protein: CASSVGTLGYGYTF. Written as DNA, the CDR3 is TGTGCCAGCAGTGTTGGGACCTTAGGGTATGGCTACACCTTC. The V call is TRBV2, the J call TRBJ1-2; TRBD1 might be the D (5 bases). Germline V CDR1 and CDR2: SNHLY, FYNNEI. The V end lost 4 bases, the J end lost 5 bases, and 14 bases lay between the germline ends. The CDR3 totals 14 residues.

This clonotype has ten or more counts. This chain joins TRBV7-3 and TRBJ2-5; D is uncertain. Germline CDR1 SGHTA, CDR2 FQGTGA. This CDR3 region has 15 residues. Trimming took off 7 bases at V and 4 bases at J, with 19 bases between the two ends. The CDR3 here is CASTPDGLLPETQYF. The CDR3 nucleotides read TGTGCCAGCACCCCTGACGGGCTGCTACCAGAGACCCAGTACTTC.

This clonotype was counted only a few times. The chain has TRBV12-3 or TRBV12-4 and TRBJ2-2; no definite D call. V was trimmed by 5 bases and J by 9 bases, leaving 7 bases between them. The length of the CDR3 is 11 residues. The CDR3 nucleotides read TGTGCCAGCAGTCTCCGACGGGAGCTGTTTTTT. Protein sequence: CASSLRRELFF.